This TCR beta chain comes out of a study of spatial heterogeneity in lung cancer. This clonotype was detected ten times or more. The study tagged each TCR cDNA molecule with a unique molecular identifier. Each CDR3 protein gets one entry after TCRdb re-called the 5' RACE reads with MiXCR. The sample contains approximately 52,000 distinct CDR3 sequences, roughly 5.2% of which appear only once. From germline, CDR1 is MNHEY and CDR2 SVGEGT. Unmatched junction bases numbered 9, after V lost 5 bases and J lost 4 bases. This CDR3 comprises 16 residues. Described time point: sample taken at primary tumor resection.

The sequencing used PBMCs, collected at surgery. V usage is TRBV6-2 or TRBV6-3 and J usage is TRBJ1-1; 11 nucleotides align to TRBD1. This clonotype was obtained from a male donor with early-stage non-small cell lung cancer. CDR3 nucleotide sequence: TGTGCCAGCAGTCACCTTGGGACAGGGGGTGGCACTGAAGCTTTCTTT. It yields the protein CASSHLGTGGGTEAFF.